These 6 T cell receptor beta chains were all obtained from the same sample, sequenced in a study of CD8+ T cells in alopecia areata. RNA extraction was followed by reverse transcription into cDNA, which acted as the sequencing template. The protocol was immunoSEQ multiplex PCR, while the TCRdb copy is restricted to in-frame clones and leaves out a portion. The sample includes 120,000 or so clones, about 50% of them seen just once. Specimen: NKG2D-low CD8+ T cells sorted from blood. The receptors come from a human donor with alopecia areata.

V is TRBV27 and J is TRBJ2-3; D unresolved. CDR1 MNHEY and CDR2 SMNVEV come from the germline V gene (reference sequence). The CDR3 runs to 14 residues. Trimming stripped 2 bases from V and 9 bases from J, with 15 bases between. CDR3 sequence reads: CASSLVGLGKTQYF. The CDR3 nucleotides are TGTGCCAGCAGTTTAGTTGGGTTGGGAAAAACGCAGTATTTT.

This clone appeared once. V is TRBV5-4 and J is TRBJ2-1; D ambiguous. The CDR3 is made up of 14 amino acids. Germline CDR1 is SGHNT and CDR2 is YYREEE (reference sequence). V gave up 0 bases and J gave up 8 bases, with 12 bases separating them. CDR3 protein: CASSLARAGDEQFF. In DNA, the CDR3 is TGTGCCAGCAGCTTGGCCCGGGCAGGCGATGAGCAGTTCTTC. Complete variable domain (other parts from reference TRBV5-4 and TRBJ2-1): ETGVTQSPTHLIKTRGQQVTLRCSSQSGHNTVSWYQQALGQGPQFIFQYYREEENGRGNFPPRFSGLQFPNYSSELNVNALELDDSALYLCASSLARAGDEQFFGPGTRLTVL.

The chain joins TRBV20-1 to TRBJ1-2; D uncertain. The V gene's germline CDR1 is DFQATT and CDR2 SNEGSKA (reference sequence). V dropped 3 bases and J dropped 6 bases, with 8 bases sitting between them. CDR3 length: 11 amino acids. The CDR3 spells CSASGGNGYTF. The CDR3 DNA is TGCAGTGCTAGTGGAGGGAATGGCTACACCTTC.

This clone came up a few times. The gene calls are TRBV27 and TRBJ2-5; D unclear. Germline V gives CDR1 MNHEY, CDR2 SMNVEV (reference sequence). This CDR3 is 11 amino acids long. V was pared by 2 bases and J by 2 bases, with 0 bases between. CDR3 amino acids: CASSLQETQYF. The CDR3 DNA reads TGTGCCAGCAGTTTACAAGAGACCCAGTACTTC.

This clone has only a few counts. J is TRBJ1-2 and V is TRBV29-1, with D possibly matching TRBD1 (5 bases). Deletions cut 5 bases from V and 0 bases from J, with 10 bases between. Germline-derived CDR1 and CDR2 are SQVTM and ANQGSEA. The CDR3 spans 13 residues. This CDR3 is CSVSTDPNYGYTF. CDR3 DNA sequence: TGCAGCGTTTCGACAGACCCTAACTATGGCTACACCTTC.

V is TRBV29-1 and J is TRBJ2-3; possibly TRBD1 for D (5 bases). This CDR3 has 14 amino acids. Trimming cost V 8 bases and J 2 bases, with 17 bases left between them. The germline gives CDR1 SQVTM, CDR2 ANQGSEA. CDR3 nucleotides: TGCAGCACAGTAGGGTGGGGCCACACAGATACGCAGTATTTT. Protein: CSTVGWGHTDTQYF.